One sample yielded the 17 T cell receptor beta chains listed below, sequenced in a study of shared clonotypes between healthy human individuals. Measured with immunoSEQ multiplex PCR; TCRdb has only the in-frame clones, and not every one. Here the sample spans more than 1.2 million clones, about 98.5% being singletons. Sequenced material: naive CD4+ T cells sorted from blood. Subset noted: CD45RA+ positively selected. The receptors were sampled from a young man in good health.

A note on this clone: Other DNA sequences from this sample encode an identical CDR3 as well. The chain carries TRBV5-1 and TRBJ1-5; D not certain. The V gene's germline CDR1 is SGHRS and CDR2 YFSETQ. CDR3 size: 14 residues. V was pared by 0 bases and J by 3 bases, with 7 bases between. DNA of the CDR3: TGCGCCAGCAGCTTGGTGCCAGACAATCAGCCCCAGCATTTT. This gives the protein CASSLVPDNQPQHF.

On this clone itself: This specimen includes other DNA sequences encoding the same CDR3. The genes are TRBV20-1 and TRBJ2-7; D ambiguous. The germline V gene encodes CDR1 DFQATT and CDR2 SNEGSKA (reference sequence). The CDR3 is 11 amino acids. The ends were cut back, 6 bases at V and 1 base at J, with 7 bases in the middle. The CDR3, as DNA: TGCAGTGCCACCCCGTCCTACGAGCAGTACTTC. Encoded protein: CSATPSYEQYF.

V usage is TRBV7-8 and J usage is TRBJ2-2; D gene uncertain. The germline gives CDR1 SGHVS, CDR2 FQNEAQ. The CDR3 totals 14 residues. The ends were cut back, 1 base at V and 3 bases at J, with 6 bases in the middle. As DNA, the CDR3 is TGTGCCAGCAGCTTAGAGATCTACACCGGGGAGCTGTTTTTT. This translates into CASSLEIYTGELFF.

The genes are TRBV5-1 and TRBJ2-3; weak D call: TRBD1 (6 bases). From germline, CDR1 is SGHRS and CDR2 YFSETQ. This CDR3 is built from 16 residues. Trimming stripped 5 bases from V and 4 bases from J, with 20 bases between. This CDR3 is CASSRGLQGYADTQYF. CDR3 nucleotides: TGCGCCAGCAGTAGGGGGTTACAGGGTTATGCAGATACGCAGTATTTT.

This sequence joins TRBV5-1 and TRBJ2-7, with D perhaps given as TRBD1 or TRBD2 (5 bases each). Germline CDR1 and CDR2: SGHRS and YFSETQ. The CDR3 runs to 14 residues. V dropped 0 bases and J dropped 6 bases, with 13 bases sitting between them. The CDR3 region has the DNA TGCGCCAGCAGCTTGGGGGGGTCCTCGGGCGAGCAGTACTTC. It specifies CASSLGGSSGEQYF.

In the case of this clone: This specimen includes other DNA sequences encoding the same CDR3. The chain links TRBV9 to TRBJ2-3; D might be TRBD2 (6 bases). The CDR3 runs to 14 residues. CDR1 and CDR2 from the germline V gene are SGDLS and YYNGEE. V shed 2 bases and J shed 2 bases, with 9 bases lying between them. CDR3 nucleotides: TGTGCCAGCAGCGTGGGACTCTCCACAGATACGCAGTATTTT. Its protein is CASSVGLSTDTQYF.

V usage is TRBV18 and J usage is TRBJ2-1; 8 positions match TRBD1. Per the germline V gene, CDR1 is KGHSH and CDR2 is LQKENI. This CDR3 spans 16 amino acids. V shed 5 bases and J 6 bases; nucleotides not matched to a gene: 12. The DNA for the CDR3 is TGTGCCAGCTCAGCAAAGGACAGGGAGATTGGCAATGAGCAGTTCTTC. Its protein is CASSAKDREIGNEQFF.

DNA of the CDR3: TGCGCCAGCAGCCAAGAAAGCCTACGCACAGATACGCAGTATTTT. It encodes CASSQESLRTDTQYF. V and J are TRBV4-3 and TRBJ2-3; D gene unclear. The CDR3 is 15 amino acids. V lost 0 bases and J lost 1, with 8 bases in between. Germline values: CDR1 LGHNA, CDR2 YSLEER.

The rearrangement joins TRBV19 to TRBJ2-4; D gene ambiguous. Per germline, CDR1 LNHDA and CDR2 SQIVND (reference sequence). This CDR3 contains 12 residues. V was shortened by 5 bases and J by 6 bases, with 8 bases between the two germline ends. DNA of the CDR3: TGTGCCAGTAGTGATCCCTTAAACATTCAGTACTTC. It codes for CASSDPLNIQYF.

V gene TRBV10-2 combines with J gene TRBJ1-2; 8 bases line up with TRBD1. V dropped 3 bases and J dropped 1; count of bases not matched to a gene: 7. CDR1 and CDR2 (germline): WSHSY, SAAADI. This CDR3 contains 16 residues. CDR3: CASSERQGRSNYGYTF. CDR3 bases: TGCGCCAGCAGTGAAAGACAGGGGAGGAGTAACTATGGCTACACCTTC.

The chain combines TRBV9 with TRBJ2-7; the D gene could be TRBD1 or TRBD2 (5 bases each). Trimming removed 6 bases at V and 5 bases at J, with 18 bases between. Germline assignment: CDR1 SGDLS and CDR2 YYNGEE. The CDR3 covers 14 residues. This CDR3 is CASTRDPLVDEQYF. The CDR3 DNA follows: TGTGCCAGCACCAGGGACCCCTTGGTGGACGAGCAGTACTTC.

A note on this clone: Other DNA sequences in this specimen translate into the identical CDR3. This rearrangement joins TRBV28 to TRBJ1-2, with no clear D. Germline V gene lookup returns CDR1 MDHEN and CDR2 SYDVKM. Trimming took off 3 bases at V and 0 bases at J, with 5 bases between the two ends. The CDR3 covers 13 residues. CDR3 bases: TGTGCCAGCAGTTTCGGGACTAACTATGGCTACACCTTC. Its protein product is CASSFGTNYGYTF.

The count of this clone is one. The V and J genes are TRBV2 and TRBJ1-5; D call uncertain. Germline assignment: CDR1 SNHLY and CDR2 FYNNEI. The CDR3 consists of 13 residues. V was shortened by 4 bases and J by 8 bases, with 12 bases between the two germline ends. CDR3 sequence: CASSAEAKEPQHF. CDR3 DNA: TGTGCCAGCAGTGCCGAAGCCAAGGAGCCCCAGCATTTT. Variable domain in full (rest from reference TRBV2 and TRBJ1-5): EPEVTQTPSHQVTQMGQEVILRCVPISNHLYFYWYRQILGQKVEFLVSFYNNEISEKSEIFDDQFSVERPDGSNFTLKIRSTKLEDSAMYFCASSAEAKEPQHFGDGTRLSIL.

The chain employs TRBV6-6 and TRBJ2-5, with 12 positions matching TRBD2. The CDR3 length is 14 residues. After removal of 10 bases from V and 9 bases from J, the junction contained 12 bases not matched to a gene. Germline V gene sequence: CDR1 MNHNY, CDR2 SVGAGI (reference sequence). In DNA, the CDR3 is TGTGCCACCCTTCTAGCGGGGGGGGTTGAGGCCCAGTACTTC. Its protein is CATLLAGGVEAQYF.

This clone appeared a single time. The genes are TRBV6-5 and TRBJ2-1; TRBD1 might be the D (5 bases). V lost 3 bases and J 12 bases, leaving 12 bases between the germline ends. CDR1 MNHEY and CDR2 SVGAGI come from the germline V gene. The CDR3 runs to 12 residues. CDR3 loop: CASSYSGMGQFF. Written as DNA, the CDR3 is TGTGCCAGCAGTTATTCAGGGATGGGGCAGTTCTTC.

With respect to this clone: Additional DNA sequences in this sample encode the identical CDR3. This sequence joins TRBV28 and TRBJ2-2; D is perhaps TRBD2 (5 bases). The length of the CDR3 is 12 residues. Germline CDR1 reads MDHEN; CDR2 reads SYDVKM. With 3 bases removed from V and 6 bases from J, the gap between germline ends came to 5 bases. CDR3 loop: CASSLRAGELFF. The CDR3 region has the DNA TGTGCCAGCAGTTTGAGGGCCGGGGAGCTGTTTTTT.

The chain links TRBV2 to TRBJ1-1; D possibly corresponds to TRBD1 (6 bases). The CDR3 sequence is 15 residues long. The V end lost 7 bases, the J end lost 2 bases, and 17 bases lay between the germline ends. Germline V gene sequence: CDR1 SNHLY, CDR2 FYNNEI. The CDR3 reads CASTDSRQVNTEAFF. The CDR3 DNA sequence: TGTGCCAGCACCGATTCAAGACAGGTAAACACTGAAGCTTTCTTT.